Below are 21 T cell receptor beta chains sequenced from a single sample in a study of blood T cell repertoires in COVID-19. Measured with immunoSEQ multiplex PCR; TCRdb has only the in-frame clones, and not every one. The data contain 330,000 or so clones, roughly 90% of them singletons. Sample: PBMCs or T cells enriched from blood (not recorded which). The receptors here all came from a woman aged 25-40 years who had been exposed to COVID-19.

V is TRBV7-9 and J is TRBJ2-7, with D perhaps TRBD2 (6 bases). Germline values: CDR1 SEHNR, CDR2 FQNEAQ (reference sequence). Trimming removed 5 bases from V and 2 bases from J, with 13 bases in between. The CDR3 sequence is 14 residues long. The CDR3 sequence is CASSPRDGPYEQYF. The CDR3 DNA reads TGTGCCAGCAGCCCGCGGGACGGACCCTACGAGCAGTACTTC.

The rearrangement links TRBV7-6 to TRBJ2-7; TRBD2 matches at 13 bases. The CDR3 sequence is 15 residues long. V shed 5 bases, J shed 7 bases, and the junction held 8 bases outside the gene matches. CDR1 is SGHVS, CDR2 FNYEAQ, per germline. CDR3 in amino acids: CASSTGLAGASEQYF. The CDR3 DNA follows: TGTGCCAGCAGCACCGGACTAGCGGGAGCATCTGAGCAGTACTTC.

V usage is TRBV6-5 and J usage is TRBJ2-2; D gene unclear. V was trimmed by 7 bases and J by 0 bases, leaving 9 bases between them. Germline CDR1 reads MNHEY; CDR2 reads SVGAGI. The CDR3 is made up of 14 amino acids. CDR3 residues: CASKEITNTGELFF. CDR3 in DNA: TGTGCCAGCAAGGAGATTACGAACACCGGGGAGCTGTTTTTT.

The chain links TRBV10-1 to TRBJ2-5, with TRBD2 matching 8 bases. The CDR3 loop spans 14 amino acids. Unmatched junction bases numbered 6, after V lost 4 bases and J lost 5 bases. In germline, CDR1 is WNHNN, CDR2 SYGVQD (reference sequence). The CDR3 here is CASSVRTSPETQYF. The DNA of the CDR3 is TGCGCCAGCAGTGTACGGACTAGCCCGGAGACCCAGTACTTC.

This clone was seen only a few times. Within the sample, other DNA sequences also encode this same CDR3. V usage is TRBV28 and J usage is TRBJ1-5; D possibly corresponds to TRBD1 (5 bases). The germline V gene has CDR1 MDHEN and CDR2 SYDVKM. Trimming left V 2 bases short and J 5 bases short, with 7 bases between. The CDR3 is made up of 13 amino acids. CDR3 bases: TGTGCCAGCAGTTTAACGGGGGATCAGCCCCAGCATTTT. Amino acid sequence: CASSLTGDQPQHF.

The chain has TRBV9 and TRBJ1-2; perhaps TRBD1 as D (5 bases). There are 15 residues in the CDR3. Trimming pared 0 bases from V and 6 bases from J, leaving 15 bases between. Germline lookup yields CDR1 SGDLS and CDR2 YYNGEE. The CDR3 DNA is TGTGCCAGCAGCGTAGAGGCCCGGCAGGGAAATGGCTACACCTTC. Protein: CASSVEARQGNGYTF.

The chain combines TRBV28 with TRBJ1-4; D possibly corresponds to TRBD1 (5 bases). The germline V and J ends were trimmed by 7 bases and 3 bases, with 12 bases remaining between them. The germline V gene encodes CDR1 MDHEN and CDR2 SYDVKM. This CDR3 is built from 14 residues. CDR3 protein: CASKNGGANEKLFF. The CDR3 nucleotides read TGTGCCAGCAAAAACGGGGGGGCTAATGAAAAACTGTTTTTT.

This chain links TRBV7-8 with TRBJ2-7; 8 bases fit TRBD1. Germline V gives CDR1 SGHVS, CDR2 FQNEAQ. The CDR3 extends over 15 amino acids. The V segment lost 0 bases and the J segment 12 bases; nucleotides outside the gene matches: 13. CDR3 bases: TGTGCCAGCAGCTTAGCCCGGGACAGGCCCCTAGTGCTGTACTTC. As protein: CASSLARDRPLVLYF.

Only one count was recorded for this clone. This chain's CDR3 is CASSLRARDNQPQHF. CDR3 in DNA: TGTGCCAGCAGCTTGCGGGCCAGGGACAATCAGCCCCAGCATTTT. V is TRBV5-6 and J is TRBJ1-5, with D possibly matching TRBD1 (5 bases). This CDR3 region has 15 residues. V was trimmed by 1 base and J by 3 bases, leaving 11 bases between them. The germline CDR1 and CDR2 sequences are SGHDT and YYEEEE.

The chain employs TRBV6-5 and TRBJ1-5; D may be TRBD1 (5 bases). In germline, CDR1 is MNHEY, CDR2 SVGAGI. CDR3 length equals 14 residues. The ends were cut back, 6 bases at V and 0 bases at J, with 9 bases in the middle. The CDR3 here is CASRQGYSNQPQHF. In nucleotides, the CDR3 is TGTGCCAGCAGGCAGGGTTATAGCAATCAGCCCCAGCATTTT.

This clone was observed a handful of times. CDR3 sequence reads: CASSYTSVDTQYF. In DNA form, the CDR3 reads TGTGCCAGCAGCTACACAAGCGTAGATACGCAGTATTTT. The J gene is TRBJ2-3, the V gene TRBV7-3; D unclear. The CDR3 length is 13 residues. With 4 bases removed from V and 5 bases from J, the gap between germline ends came to 10 bases. CDR1 is SGHTA, CDR2 FQGTGA, per germline.

Only a few counts were recorded for this clone. The chain recombines TRBV2 with TRBJ2-7, with 9 bases aligning to TRBD2. CDR3 length: 15 residues. V lost 6 bases and J lost 2; bases outside the gene matches: 8. Germline V gene lookup returns CDR1 SNHLY and CDR2 FYNNEI. The DNA for the CDR3 is TGTGCCAGCAGCAGCGGACTAGCGCAGACCTACGAGCAGTACTTC. Translating it yields CASSSGLAQTYEQYF.

The table lists this clone with a count of one. The rearrangement uses TRBV6-4 and TRBJ2-2; 12 bases fit TRBD2. The CDR3 runs to 16 residues. The V gene's germline CDR1 is MRHNA and CDR2 SNTAGT. The J segment lost 3 bases and the V segment lost 8 bases, leaving 7 bases of the junction unmatched. CDR3 in amino acids: CASRASGRADTGELFF. CDR3 bases: TGTGCCAGCCGGGCTAGCGGGAGGGCCGACACCGGGGAGCTGTTTTTT.

The J gene is TRBJ2-7, the V gene TRBV3-1 (or the pseudogene TRBV3-2); TRBD2 matches 9 bases. Germline assignment: CDR1 LGHDT and CDR2 YNNKEL (reference sequence). The CDR3 has 17 residues. The trim removed 0 bases at V and 0 bases at J, leaving 6 bases unmatched. The CDR3 is CASSQDRGGGPSYEQYF. The CDR3 DNA is TGTGCCAGCAGCCAAGATCGCGGGGGGGGCCCCTCCTACGAGCAGTACTTC.

The CDR3 DNA sequence: TGTGCCAGCTCAACGGTAGTCAACGCGGGGAACACTGAAGCTTTCTTT. It yields the protein CASSTVVNAGNTEAFF. This sequence joins TRBV18 and TRBJ1-1; the D is unclear. The CDR3 covers 16 residues. V was trimmed by 5 bases and J by 1 base, leaving 17 bases between them. CDR1 and CDR2 from the germline V gene are KGHSH and LQKENI.

V is TRBV7-2 and J is TRBJ1-6; no reliable D call. The CDR3 sequence is 16 residues long. The V gene lost 5 bases and the J gene lost 0 bases, with 11 bases spanning the gap. Germline CDR1 and CDR2: SGHTA and FQGNSA. CDR3 region: CASSQPGSSYNSPLHF. CDR3 sequence (DNA): TGTGCCAGCAGCCAACCGGGGAGCTCCTATAATTCACCCCTCCACTTT.

The chain employs TRBV27 and TRBJ2-6, with 10 bases lining up with TRBD1. The germline V gene has CDR1 MNHEY and CDR2 SMNVEV (reference sequence). After removal of 2 bases from V and 2 bases from J, the junction contained 3 bases not matched to a gene. The CDR3 is 17 amino acids. The DNA of the CDR3 is TGTGCCAGCAGTTTAGGGGACAGGGGTCCTGGGGCCAACGTCCTGACTTTC. It codes for CASSLGDRGPGANVLTF.

The chain employs TRBV4-1 and TRBJ1-1; D is undetermined. The CDR3 consists of 14 residues. The germline gives CDR1 MGHRA, CDR2 YSYEKL. V dropped 0 bases and J dropped 4 bases, with 9 bases sitting between them. The CDR3 coding sequence is TGCGCCAGCAGCCAAGATGGAGGTGGCACTGAAGCTTTCTTT. Its translation: CASSQDGGGTEAFF.

The chain carries TRBV7-9 and TRBJ1-5, with TRBD1 identical over 7 bases. In germline, CDR1 is SEHNR, CDR2 FQNEAQ (reference sequence). This CDR3 contains 13 residues. J was trimmed by 6 bases and V by 10 bases; bases with no gene match: 9. In DNA form, the CDR3 reads TGTGCCATCGGCGACAGGGATGTTCAGCCCCAGCATTTT. It is translated as CAIGDRDVQPQHF.

V usage is TRBV4-2 and J usage is TRBJ2-7, with D tentatively TRBD2 (5 bases). Per the germline V gene, CDR1 is LGHNA and CDR2 is YNFKEQ. Deletions cut 1 base from V and 5 bases from J, with 18 bases between. This CDR3 has 16 residues. For the CDR3, the DNA is TGTGCCAGCAGCCAAGTCGGCCAGCCACCGGGGAACGAGCAGTACTTC. This encodes CASSQVGQPPGNEQYF.

V gene TRBV5-8 combines with J gene TRBJ2-1; 9 bases map to TRBD2. The CDR3 contains 15 residues. The germline gives CDR1 SGHTS, CDR2 YDEGEE. The J segment lost 5 bases and the V segment lost 0 bases, leaving 3 bases of the junction unmatched. For the CDR3, the DNA is TGTGCCAGCAGCTTGGGGACTAGCGCCGACAATGAGCAGTTCTTC. It is translated as CASSLGTSADNEQFF.